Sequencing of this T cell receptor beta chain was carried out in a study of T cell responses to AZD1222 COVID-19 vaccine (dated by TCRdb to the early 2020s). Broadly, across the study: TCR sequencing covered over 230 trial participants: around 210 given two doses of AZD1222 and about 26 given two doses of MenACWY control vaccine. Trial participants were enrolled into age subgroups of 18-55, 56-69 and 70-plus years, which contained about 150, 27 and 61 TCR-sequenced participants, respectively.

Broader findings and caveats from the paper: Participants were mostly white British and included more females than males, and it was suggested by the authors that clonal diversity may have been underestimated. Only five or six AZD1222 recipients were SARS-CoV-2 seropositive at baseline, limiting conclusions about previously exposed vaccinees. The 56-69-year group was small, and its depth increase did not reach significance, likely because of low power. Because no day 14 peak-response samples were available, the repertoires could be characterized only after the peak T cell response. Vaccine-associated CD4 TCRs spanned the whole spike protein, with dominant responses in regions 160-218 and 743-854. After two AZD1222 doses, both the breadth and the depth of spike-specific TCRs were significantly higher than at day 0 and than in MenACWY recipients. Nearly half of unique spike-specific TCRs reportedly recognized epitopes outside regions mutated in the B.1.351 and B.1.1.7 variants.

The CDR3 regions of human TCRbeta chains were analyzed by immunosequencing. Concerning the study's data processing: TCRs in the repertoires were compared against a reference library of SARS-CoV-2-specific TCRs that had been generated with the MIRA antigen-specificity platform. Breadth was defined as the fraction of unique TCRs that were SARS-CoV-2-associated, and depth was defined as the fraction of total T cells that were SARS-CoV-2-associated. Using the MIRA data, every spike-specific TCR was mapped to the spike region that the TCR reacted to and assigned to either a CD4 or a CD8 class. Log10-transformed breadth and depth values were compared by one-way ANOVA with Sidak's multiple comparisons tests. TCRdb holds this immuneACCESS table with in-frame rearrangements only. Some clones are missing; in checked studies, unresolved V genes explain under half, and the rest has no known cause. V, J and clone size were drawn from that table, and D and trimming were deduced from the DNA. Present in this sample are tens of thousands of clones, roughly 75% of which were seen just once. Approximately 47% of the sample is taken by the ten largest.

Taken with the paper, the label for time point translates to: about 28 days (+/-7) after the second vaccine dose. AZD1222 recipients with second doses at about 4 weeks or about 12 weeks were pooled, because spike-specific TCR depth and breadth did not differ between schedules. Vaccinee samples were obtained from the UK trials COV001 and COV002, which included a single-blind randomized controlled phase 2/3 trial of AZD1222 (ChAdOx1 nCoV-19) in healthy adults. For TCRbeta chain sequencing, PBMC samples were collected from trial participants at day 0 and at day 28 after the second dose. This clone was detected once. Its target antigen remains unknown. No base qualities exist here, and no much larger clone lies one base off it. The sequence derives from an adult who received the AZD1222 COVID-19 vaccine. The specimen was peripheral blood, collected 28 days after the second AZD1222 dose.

CDR3 loop: CSALQGTSSGYTF. In nucleotide form, the sequence is TGCAGCGCCCTACAGGGGACGTCAAGTGGCTACACCTTC. In this chain, TRBV29-1 is recombined with TRBJ1-2; 7 central bases correspond to TRBD1. CDR1 and CDR2, looked up from the germline V gene, are SQVTM and ANQGSEA. Unmatched junction bases come to 12, with V trimmed by 7 bases and J by 7 bases. Measured from the cysteine to the phenylalanine, the CDR3 is 13 residues long. The CDR3 DNA has 39 bases and is translated from base 1.